This T cell receptor (beta chain) emerged from a study of blood T cell repertoires in COVID-19. TCRdb's copy holds only in-frame clones and misses some; the assay was immunoSEQ multiplex PCR. The profile shows fewer than 700,000 clones, less than 90% of them singletons. In germline, CDR1 is MNHEY, CDR2 SVGEGT. Trimming stripped 4 bases from V and 5 bases from J, with 11 bases between. The CDR3 runs 14 residues. The receptor comes from a woman aged 45-60 years with COVID-19, enrolled during active disease. The sequenced sample was peripheral blood. V usage is TRBV6-2 or TRBV6-3 and J usage is TRBJ2-2, with D possibly matching TRBD2 (5 bases). CDR3: CASSSGFRTGELFF. DNA of the CDR3: TGTGCCAGCAGTTCGGGGTTTCGGACCGGGGAGCTGTTTTTT.